The T cell receptor beta chain under discussion was sequenced for a study of cytomegalovirus exposure and HLA in healthy donors. Findings of the study overall: TCR sequences were mostly rare, though some public TCRs occurred in many donors. Later analysis indicated greater clonal expansion among HLA-associated TCR beta chains than among equally common other chains.

A note on this clone: Its cognate antigen is unknown.

V was cut by 0 bases and J by 4 bases, with 15 bases left in between. The germline V gene encodes CDR1 SGHDN and CDR2 FVKESK. CDR3 length: 16 amino acids. Amplification used 60 Vbeta primers and 13 Jbeta primers. Using immunoSEQ multiplex PCR, the repertoire was profiled, and TCRdb retains in-frame clones only, with some absent. Of some 150,000 clones listed, roughly 80% are singletons. This chain joins TRBV14 and TRBJ2-5; D gene ambiguous. The receptor was isolated from a woman aged 45-65 years in good health and CMV-seropositive. The sequenced sample consisted of PBMCs. The CDR3 DNA reads TGTGCCAGCAGCCAAGATGAGCCCTCGTTTCGAGAGACCCAGTACTTC. It translates to CASSQDEPSFRETQYF.